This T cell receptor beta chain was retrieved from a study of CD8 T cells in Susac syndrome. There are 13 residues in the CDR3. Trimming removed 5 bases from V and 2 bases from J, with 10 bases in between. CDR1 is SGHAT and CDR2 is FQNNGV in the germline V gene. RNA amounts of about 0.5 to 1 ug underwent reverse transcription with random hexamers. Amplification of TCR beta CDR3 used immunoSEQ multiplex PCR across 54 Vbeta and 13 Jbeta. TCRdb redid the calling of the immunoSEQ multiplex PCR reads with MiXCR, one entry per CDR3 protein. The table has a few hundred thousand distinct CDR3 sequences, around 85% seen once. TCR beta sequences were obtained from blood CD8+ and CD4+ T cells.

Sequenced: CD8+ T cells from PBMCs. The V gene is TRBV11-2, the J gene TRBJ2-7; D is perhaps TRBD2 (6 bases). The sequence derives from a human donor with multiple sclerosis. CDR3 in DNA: TGTGCCAGCAGCCTCCGGACTACCTACGAGCAGTACTTC. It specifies CASSLRTTYEQYF.